A single sample gave rise to the 5 T cell receptor beta chains below, sequenced in a study of blood T cells in healthy people across ages. For the second PCR, which ran for roughly 6 to 12 cycles, a sample-barcoded 5' primer and a J-beta primer mix were used. TCRdb passed the 5' RACE reads through MiXCR, listing each CDR3 protein once. The data contain around 820,000 distinct CDR3 sequences, more than 20% of them singletons. This sample was shared with a second study, whose subject was T cells of mothers and their children.

The sample comprised blood. The source of these receptors is a boy between 10 and 17 years old in good health.

V usage is TRBV24-1 and J usage is TRBJ2-1; D is perhaps TRBD1 (5 bases). Looked up from germline, CDR1 is KGHDR and CDR2 is SFDVKD. The CDR3 covers 16 residues. Trimming pared 0 bases from V and 0 bases from J, leaving 8 bases between. CDR3 in amino acids: CATSDLDSSSYNEQFF. The CDR3, as DNA: TGTGCCACCAGTGATTTGGACAGCAGCTCCTACAATGAGCAGTTCTTC.

This chain joins TRBV20-1 and TRBJ2-1; TRBD1 agrees at 10 bases. Germline V CDR1 and CDR2: DFQATT, SNEGSKA (reference sequence). With 6 bases clipped from V and 1 base from J, the junction kept 6 bases outside the gene matches. The CDR3 loop spans 15 amino acids. The chain's CDR3 is CSADGQGVSYNEQFF. CDR3 DNA: TGCAGTGCGGACGGACAGGGGGTATCCTACAATGAGCAGTTCTTC.

This clonotype was counted between two and nine times. This chain connects TRBV28 to TRBJ2-4; 9 nucleotides align to TRBD1. The CDR3 has 15 residues. In germline, CDR1 is MDHEN, CDR2 SYDVKM. Losses at the gene ends were 4 bases for V and 2 bases for J; bases not matched to a gene: 3. CDR3 nucleotides: TGTGCCAGCAGTTCGGACAGGGGAACCAAAAACATTCAGTACTTC. Translation: CASSSDRGTKNIQYF.

This clonotype turned up a few times. This rearrangement joins TRBV29-1 to TRBJ1-1; D remains ambiguous. The CDR3 runs 13 residues. With 5 bases removed from V and 0 bases from J, the gap between germline ends came to 10 bases. From germline, CDR1 is SQVTM and CDR2 ANQGSEA. CDR3 DNA sequence: TGCAGCGTTTCTGGAAGGATGAACACTGAAGCTTTCTTT. It yields the protein CSVSGRMNTEAFF.

This clonotype was detected a few times. V gene TRBV18 combines with J gene TRBJ1-6, with D maybe TRBD1 (6 bases). Germline CDR1 is KGHSH and CDR2 is LQKENI. Trimming cost V 2 bases and J 6 bases, with 11 bases left between them. The CDR3 covers 15 residues. The CDR3 here is CASSPSGQINSPLHF. Here the CDR3 DNA reads TGTGCCAGCTCACCATCCGGACAGATTAATTCACCCCTCCACTTT.